The 24 T cell receptor beta chains below come from one sample, sequenced in a study of breast tumors, draining lymph nodes, adjacent tissues. MiXCR, run by TCRdb on the multiplex PCR reads, gives a single entry per CDR3 protein. The sample has 17,000 or so distinct CDR3 sequences, about two thirds seen once. What was sequenced was tumor-adjacent breast tissue. The origin of the receptors is a female donor with breast cancer. Some clones in this sample may be carry-over from other donors' samples.

The CDR3 sequence is CATSDSGATNEKLFF. The DNA for the CDR3 is TGTGCCACCAGTGATTCGGGTGCAACTAATGAAAAACTGTTTTTT. V usage is TRBV24-1 and J usage is TRBJ1-4; D gene uncertain. The germline gives CDR1 KGHDR, CDR2 SFDVKD. Trimming stripped 2 bases from V and 0 bases from J, with 6 bases between. The CDR3 has 15 amino acids.

The chain combines TRBV7-8 with TRBJ2-7; TRBD1 might be the D (6 bases). Looked up from germline, CDR1 is SGHVS and CDR2 is FQNEAQ. This CDR3 contains 14 residues. Trimming shortened V by 4 bases and J by 4 bases, and 14 bases separated the two germline ends. The CDR3 here is CASSSRQAWYEQYV. CDR3 DNA: TGTGCCAGCAGCTCCCGACAGGCCTGGTACGAGCAGTACGTC.

In its sample, this clonotype was seen many times. The rearrangement links TRBV29-1 to TRBJ2-1, with TRBD1 matching 7 bases. Germline assignment: CDR1 SQVTM and CDR2 ANQGSEA. V was clipped by 4 bases and J by 11 bases; unmatched bases: 5. The CDR3 loop spans 11 amino acids. CDR3 sequence: CSVGQGNQQFF. The CDR3 DNA reads as TGCAGCGTTGGACAGGGAAATCAGCAGTTCTTC.

DNA for the CDR3: TGTGCCACAAACCGACAGGGTCTTTCTAATTCACCCCTCCACTTT. This encodes CATNRQGLSNSPLHF. The chain couples TRBV6-1 to TRBJ1-6, with TRBD1 matching over 7 bases. The CDR3 runs to 15 residues. Losses at the gene ends were 10 bases for V and 6 bases for J; bases not matched to a gene: 12. The germline V gene encodes CDR1 MNHNS and CDR2 SASEGT.

This clonotype was picked up many times. The V and J genes are TRBV16 and TRBJ1-3; D gene ambiguous. The V end lost 3 bases, the J end lost 4 bases, and 13 bases lay between the germline ends. CDR1 is KGHSY and CDR2 is FQNENV in the germline V gene. The CDR3 is 15 residues long. The CDR3 DNA is TGTGCCAGCAGCCATACTCCTCAAGGGGGAAACACCATATATTTT. It specifies CASSHTPQGGNTIYF.

The rearrangement joins TRBV7-2 to TRBJ2-3; no definite D call. Deletions cut 3 bases from V and 11 bases from J, with 9 bases between. The CDR3 loop spans 11 amino acids. Germline V CDR1 and CDR2: SGHTA, FQGNSA. The CDR3 nucleotides read TGTGCCAGCAGCTTCTCTGGAGAGCAGTATTTT. Its translation: CASSFSGEQYF.

This clonotype was picked up many times. This sequence joins TRBV12-3 or TRBV12-4 and TRBJ2-6; 9 bases fit TRBD2. Trimming removed 6 bases from V and 0 bases from J; junction bases left unmatched: 3. The CDR3 loop spans 16 amino acids. In DNA, the CDR3 is TGTGCCAGCAGAGCGGGGGGATCCTCTGGGGCCAACGTCCTGACTTTC. It translates to CASRAGGSSGANVLTF.

This clonotype was seen just once. The rearrangement links TRBV7-9 to TRBJ2-6, with TRBD1 as a possible D gene (6 bases). The CDR3 runs to 15 residues. Trimming took 3 bases from V and 2 from J, leaving 8 bases between them. Germline loops: CDR1 SEHNR, CDR2 FQNEAQ (reference sequence). CDR3 residues: CASSFTGTGANVLTF. DNA for the CDR3: TGTGCCAGCAGCTTCACAGGGACTGGGGCCAACGTCCTGACTTTC.

The rearrangement joins TRBV7-9 to TRBJ2-3; tentatively, D is TRBD2 (6 bases). V lost 5 bases and J 0 bases, leaving 12 bases between the germline ends. Germline V lookup: CDR1 SEHNR, CDR2 FQNEAQ (reference sequence). The CDR3 extends over 15 amino acids. CDR3 nucleotides: TGTGCCAGCAGCCCCGGGACTCTGAGCACAGATACGCAGTATTTT. This translates into CASSPGTLSTDTQYF.

The V call is TRBV2, the J call TRBJ1-2; D uncertain. CDR3 length: 14 residues. Looked up from germline, CDR1 is SNHLY and CDR2 is FYNNEI. The V and J ends lost 7 bases and 0 bases respectively, with 12 bases between them. CDR3 nucleotides: TGTGCCAGCACTCAAGGGCGTGCTAACTATGGCTACACCTTC. Residues: CASTQGRANYGYTF.

The chain combines TRBV2 with TRBJ1-6, with D uncertain. The CDR3 spans 16 residues. The V gene's germline CDR1 is SNHLY and CDR2 FYNNEI. V lost 0 bases and J 8 bases, leaving 14 bases between the germline ends. The CDR3: CASSEALPHGDSPLHF. In DNA form, the CDR3 reads TGTGCCAGCAGTGAAGCGCTCCCTCACGGGGATTCACCCCTCCACTTT.

This clonotype was observed a single time. The V call is TRBV7-3, the J call TRBJ2-6; 9 bases line up with TRBD1. J lost 5 bases, V lost 5 bases, and 13 bases had no gene match. Germline lookup yields CDR1 SGHTA and CDR2 FQGTGA. This CDR3 contains 18 residues. The CDR3, as DNA: TGTGCCAGCAGCCCCGGTGGACAGGGGAGTAGTAGGGCCAACGTCCTGACTTTC. This translates into CASSPGGQGSSRANVLTF.

In this sample, this clonotype turned up a few times. V is TRBV3-1 and J is TRBJ1-6; 10 bases match TRBD1. Per the germline V gene, CDR1 is LGHDT and CDR2 is YNNKEL (reference sequence). CDR3 length: 13 residues. J gave up 10 bases and V 4 bases, and 1 base lay outside the gene matches. The CDR3 loop is CASSPTGGSPLHF. The CDR3 nucleotides read TGTGCCAGCAGCCCGACAGGGGGCTCACCCCTCCACTTT. Together with reference TRBV3-1 and TRBJ1-6, the CDR3 gives the full variable domain: DTAVSQTPKYLVTQMGNDKSIKCEQNLGHDTMYWYKQDSKKFLKIMFSYNNKELIINETVPNRFSPKSPDKAHLNLHINSLELGDSAVYFCASSPTGGSPLHFGNGTRLTVT.

This chain uses TRBV6-1 with TRBJ2-7, with 7 bases lining up with TRBD1. With 6 bases clipped from V and 3 bases from J, the junction kept 8 bases outside the gene matches. The CDR3 is 14 amino acids. The germline V gene encodes CDR1 MNHNS and CDR2 SASEGT. This CDR3 reads CASRSGTESYEQYF. The CDR3 nucleotides read TGTGCCAGCAGATCCGGGACAGAGAGCTACGAGCAGTACTTC.

This rearrangement joins TRBV3-1 to TRBJ2-2; D gene ambiguous. V was clipped by 2 bases and J by 6 bases, with 4 bases between them. From germline, CDR1 is LGHDT and CDR2 YNNKEL (reference sequence). The CDR3 consists of 12 residues. CDR3 region: CASSQRAGELFF. CDR3 nucleotides: TGTGCCAGCAGCCAAAGGGCCGGGGAGCTGTTTTTT.

This clonotype appeared once. The V and J genes are TRBV19 and TRBJ2-2, with D possibly TRBD2 on 5 matching bases. The V gene lost 3 bases and the J gene lost 4 bases, with 18 bases spanning the gap. Germline lookup yields CDR1 LNHDA and CDR2 SQIVND (reference sequence). CDR3 length: 17 amino acids. As DNA, the CDR3 is TGTGCCAGTAGTATTCGGTGGGCTAGGGCGGGCACCGGGGAGCTGTTTTTT. This encodes CASSIRWARAGTGELFF.

Concerning this clonotype itself: The junction and the germline gene differ at one end; a read error may be behind it. The chain has TRBV7-7 and TRBJ2-2; 7 nucleotides match TRBD2. Germline-derived CDR1 and CDR2 are SSHAT and FNYEAQ (reference sequence). This CDR3 has 14 amino acids. The CDR3 coding sequence is TGTGCTAGCAGCTTAATTCGGGGGGCCGGGGAGCTGTTTTTT. This translates into CASSLIRGAGELFF.

Regarding this clonotype: The CDR3 does not end in the conserved phenylalanine or tryptophan, so this is likely a read error. V is TRBV9 and J is TRBJ1-2; 7 nucleotides align to TRBD1. CDR3 length: 13 residues. J was trimmed by 6 bases and V by 4 bases; bases with no gene match: 6. The germline V gene has CDR1 SGDLS and CDR2 YYNGEE. The CDR3 loop reads CASSLTGRNGYTS. The DNA for the CDR3 is TGTGCCAGCAGCCTGACAGGGAGGAATGGCTACACCTCC.

This chain joins TRBV5-6 and TRBJ2-1; D may be TRBD2 (5 bases). The CDR3 sequence is 12 residues long. Trimming left V 1 base short and J 6 bases short, with 5 bases between. Germline-derived CDR1 and CDR2 are SGHDT and YYEEEE. The CDR3 reads CASSLTSNEQFF. CDR3 coding DNA: TGTGCCAGCAGCTTGACTAGCAATGAGCAGTTCTTC.

The chain couples TRBV5-1 to TRBJ2-7; D is possibly TRBD2 (5 bases). CDR3 length: 14 amino acids. The V and J ends lost 6 bases and 0 bases respectively, with 13 bases between them. Germline CDR1 is SGHRS and CDR2 is YFSETQ. CDR3 loop: CASNPVGSSYEQYF. CDR3 DNA: TGCGCCAGCAACCCGGTAGGGAGCTCCTACGAGCAGTACTTC.

This clonotype was counted only a few times. The gene calls are TRBV5-4 and TRBJ2-1, with 7 bases lining up with TRBD2. Losses at the gene ends were 4 bases for V and 7 bases for J; bases not matched to a gene: 8. The CDR3 extends over 14 amino acids. Germline CDR1 reads SGHNT; CDR2 reads YYREEE (reference sequence). The CDR3 loop reads CASSLGGSGNEQFF. The CDR3 region has the DNA TGTGCCAGCAGCCTTGGCGGGAGTGGGAATGAGCAGTTCTTC.

The V gene is TRBV7-8, the J gene TRBJ1-5; TRBD1 is a possible D gene (6 bases). Germline assignment: CDR1 SGHVS and CDR2 FQNEAQ. Deletions cut 5 bases from V and 4 bases from J, with 9 bases between. This CDR3 spans 13 amino acids. Here the CDR3 reads CASSQGQNQPQHF. The CDR3 bases are TGTGCCAGCAGCCAAGGACAGAATCAGCCCCAGCATTTT.

By frequency in the sample, this clonotype is medium-sized. This chain links TRBV7-9 with TRBJ1-4, with 8 bases matching TRBD1. CDR1 is SEHNR, CDR2 FQNEAQ, per germline (reference sequence). The J segment lost 0 bases and the V segment lost 4 bases, leaving 7 bases of the junction unmatched. The CDR3 covers 17 residues. The CDR3 DNA sequence: TGTGCCAGCAGCTCGATTACAGGGGGGGCAACTAATGAAAAACTGTTTTTT. Protein product: CASSSITGGATNEKLFF.

The chain is built from TRBV13 and TRBJ2-5; D could derive from TRBD1 or TRBD2 (5 bases each). V was trimmed by 4 bases and J by 3 bases, leaving 12 bases between them. CDR1 and CDR2 from the germline V gene are PRHDT and FYEKMQ (reference sequence). There are 14 residues in the CDR3. Written as DNA, the CDR3 is TGTGCCAGCAGCTCACCGAGAGGGGAAGAGACCCAGTACTTC. Amino acid sequence: CASSSPRGEETQYF.